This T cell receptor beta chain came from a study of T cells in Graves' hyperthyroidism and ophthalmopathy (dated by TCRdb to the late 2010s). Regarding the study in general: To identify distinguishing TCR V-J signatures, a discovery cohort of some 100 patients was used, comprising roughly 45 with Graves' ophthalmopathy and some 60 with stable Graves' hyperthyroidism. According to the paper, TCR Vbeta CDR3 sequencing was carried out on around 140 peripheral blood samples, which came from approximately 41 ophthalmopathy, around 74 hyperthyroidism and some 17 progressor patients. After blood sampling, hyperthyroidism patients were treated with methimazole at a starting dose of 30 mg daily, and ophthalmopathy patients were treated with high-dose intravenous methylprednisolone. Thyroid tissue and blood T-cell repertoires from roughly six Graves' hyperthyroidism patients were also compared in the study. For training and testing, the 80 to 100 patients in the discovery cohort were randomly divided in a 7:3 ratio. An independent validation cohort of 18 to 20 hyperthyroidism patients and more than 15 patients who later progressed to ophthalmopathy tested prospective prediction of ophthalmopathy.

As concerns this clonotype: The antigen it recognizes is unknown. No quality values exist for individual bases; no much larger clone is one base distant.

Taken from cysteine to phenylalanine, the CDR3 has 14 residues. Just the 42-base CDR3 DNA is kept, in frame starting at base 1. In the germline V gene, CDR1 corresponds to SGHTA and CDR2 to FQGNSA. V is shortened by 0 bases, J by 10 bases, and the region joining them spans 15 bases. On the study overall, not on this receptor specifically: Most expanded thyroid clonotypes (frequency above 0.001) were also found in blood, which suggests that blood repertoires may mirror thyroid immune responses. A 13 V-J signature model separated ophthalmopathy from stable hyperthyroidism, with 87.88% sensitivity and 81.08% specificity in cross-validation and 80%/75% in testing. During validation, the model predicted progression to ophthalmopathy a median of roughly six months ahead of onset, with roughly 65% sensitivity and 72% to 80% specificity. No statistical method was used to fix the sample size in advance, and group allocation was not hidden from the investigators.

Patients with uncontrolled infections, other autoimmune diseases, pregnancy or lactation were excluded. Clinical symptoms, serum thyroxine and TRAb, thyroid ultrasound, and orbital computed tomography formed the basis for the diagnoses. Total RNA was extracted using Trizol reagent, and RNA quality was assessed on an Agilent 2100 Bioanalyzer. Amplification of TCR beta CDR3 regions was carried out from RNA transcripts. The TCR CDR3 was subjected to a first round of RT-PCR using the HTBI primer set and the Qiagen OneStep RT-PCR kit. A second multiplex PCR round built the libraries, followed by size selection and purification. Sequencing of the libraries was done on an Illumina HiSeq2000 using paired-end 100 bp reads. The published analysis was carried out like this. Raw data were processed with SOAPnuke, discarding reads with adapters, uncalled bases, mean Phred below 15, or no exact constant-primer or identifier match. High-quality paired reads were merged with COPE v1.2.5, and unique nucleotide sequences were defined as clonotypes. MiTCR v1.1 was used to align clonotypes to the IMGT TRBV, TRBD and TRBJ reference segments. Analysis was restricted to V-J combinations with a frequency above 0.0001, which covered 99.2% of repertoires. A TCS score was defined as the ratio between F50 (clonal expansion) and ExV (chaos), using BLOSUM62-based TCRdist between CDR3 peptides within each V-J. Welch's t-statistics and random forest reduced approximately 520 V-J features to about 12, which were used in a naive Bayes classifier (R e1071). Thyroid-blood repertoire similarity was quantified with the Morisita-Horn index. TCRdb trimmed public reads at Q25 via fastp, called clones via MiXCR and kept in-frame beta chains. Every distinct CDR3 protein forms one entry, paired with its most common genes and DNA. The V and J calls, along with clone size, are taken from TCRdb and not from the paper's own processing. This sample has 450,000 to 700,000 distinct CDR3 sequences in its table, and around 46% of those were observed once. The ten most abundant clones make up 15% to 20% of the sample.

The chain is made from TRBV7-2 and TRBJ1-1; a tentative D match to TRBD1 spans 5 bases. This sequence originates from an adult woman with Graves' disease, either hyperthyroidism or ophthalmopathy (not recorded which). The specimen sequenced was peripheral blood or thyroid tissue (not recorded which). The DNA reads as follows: TGTGCCAGCAGCTTAGCGCTGCGGGGGAGTCGAGCTTTCTTT. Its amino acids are CASSLALRGSRAFF.